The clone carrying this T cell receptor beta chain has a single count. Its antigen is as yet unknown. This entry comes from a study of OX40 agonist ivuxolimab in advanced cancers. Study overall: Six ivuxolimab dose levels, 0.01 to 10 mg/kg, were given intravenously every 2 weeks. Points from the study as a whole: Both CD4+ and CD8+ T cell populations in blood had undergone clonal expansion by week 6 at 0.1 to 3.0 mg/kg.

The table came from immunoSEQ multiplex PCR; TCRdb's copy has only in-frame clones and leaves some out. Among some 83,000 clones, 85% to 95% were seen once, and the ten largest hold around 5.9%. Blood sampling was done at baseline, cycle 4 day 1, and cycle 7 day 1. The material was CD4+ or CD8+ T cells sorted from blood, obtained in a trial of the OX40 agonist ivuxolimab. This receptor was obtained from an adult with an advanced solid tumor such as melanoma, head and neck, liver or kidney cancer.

Here the CDR3 reads CASSGPRVNEQFF. For the CDR3, the DNA is TGCGCCAGCAGTGGCCCCAGGGTCAATGAGCAGTTCTTC. The V gene is TRBV10-2, the J gene TRBJ2-1; TRBD1 is a possible D gene (5 bases). The CDR3 loop spans 13 amino acids. Germline CDR1 WSHSY, CDR2 SAAADI. Trimming left V 4 bases short and J 6 bases short, with 10 bases between.